This T cell receptor beta chain appears in the sequencing data of a study of blood T cell repertoires in COVID-19. Study background: Acute-phase and convalescent COVID-19 samples originated in the United States, Italy and Spain. PBMCs, B-cell-depleted T cells, or T cells provided the cDNA or gDNA that made up the material.

Individuals drawn from around 25 US areas were about 18 to 89 years old. The study assigned cohorts using participant-reported clinical history. Assay used: immunoSEQ multiplex PCR; TCRdb lists only in-frame clones, some missing. Found here are under 65,000 clones, about 78% of them singletons; the top ten hold under 6.5%. The TCR originated in a woman between 50 and 59 years old with acute COVID-19. The specimen was PBMCs or T cells enriched from blood (not recorded which).

CDR3 in amino acids: CASSGDPGLAGGELFF. CDR3 nucleotide sequence: TGTGCCAGCAGCGGAGATCCGGGACTAGCGGGGGGCGAGCTGTTTTTT. The chain recombines TRBV9 with TRBJ2-2, with 15 bases that match TRBD2. Germline loops: CDR1 SGDLS, CDR2 YYNGEE. Unmatched junction bases numbered 8, after V lost 3 bases and J lost 11 bases. CDR3 length equals 16 residues.